Below are 12 T cell receptor beta chains sequenced from a single sample in a study of blood T cell repertoires in COVID-19. Sequencing was performed with immunoSEQ multiplex PCR; in TCRdb, only in-frame clones are kept and a portion is missing. The profile shows 100,000 to 150,000 clones, roughly 80% of them singletons. The sample consisted of peripheral blood. Receptors were obtained from a woman aged 25 to 39 who had recovered from COVID-19.

The chain is built from TRBV7-2 and TRBJ2-6, with 7 bases lining up with TRBD1. The germline CDR1 and CDR2 sequences are SGHTA and FQGNSA. The length of the CDR3 is 18 residues. The V segment lost 3 bases and the J segment 1 base; nucleotides outside the gene matches: 9. CDR3 loop: CASSFPGQSKSGANVLTF. The CDR3 DNA reads TGTGCCAGCAGCTTTCCGGGACAGTCTAAGTCTGGGGCCAACGTCCTGACTTTC.

The chain is built from TRBV5-5 and TRBJ1-6; possible D gene TRBD1, 6 bases. CDR3 length: 18 amino acids. V lost 3 bases to trimming and J lost 0 bases, with 16 bases between them. Germline values: CDR1 SGHKS, CDR2 YYEKEE (reference sequence). CDR3 DNA sequence: TGTGCCAGCAGCTCCTCCCGGACAGAGAGCTCCTATAATTCACCCCTCCACTTT. Translation: CASSSSRTESSYNSPLHF.

The chain combines TRBV4-1 with TRBJ2-5; 9 bases match TRBD2. The length of the CDR3 is 13 residues. Trimming cost V 5 bases and J 5 bases; bases outside gene matches: 3. The germline V gene encodes CDR1 MGHRA and CDR2 YSYEKL. For the CDR3, the DNA is TGCGCCAGCAGCTTAGCGGGGGTGGAGACCCAGTACTTC. Encoded protein: CASSLAGVETQYF.

J is TRBJ2-3 and V is TRBV9; no clear D. There are 11 residues in the CDR3. Germline V gene data show CDR1 as SGDLS and CDR2 as YYNGEE. Trimming removed 4 bases at V and 4 bases at J, with 4 bases between. In DNA form, the CDR3 reads TGTGCCAGCAGCCCGGCAGATACGCAGTATTTT. Its protein product is CASSPADTQYF.

This chain joins TRBV2 and TRBJ2-2, with 12 bases fitting TRBD2. CDR1 and CDR2 (germline): SNHLY, FYNNEI. The CDR3 totals 15 residues. The CDR3 spells CAVQSSGRAAGELFF. The CDR3 DNA is TGTGCTGTTCAATCTAGCGGGAGGGCGGCCGGGGAGCTGTTTTTT.

There are a few counts of this clone. This chain links TRBV5-4 with TRBJ2-1; 9 positions agree with TRBD2. Per germline, CDR1 SGHNT and CDR2 YYREEE (reference sequence). V lost 0 bases, J lost 0 bases, and 1 base stayed unmatched. The CDR3 loop spans 16 amino acids. CDR3 in DNA: TGTGCCAGCAGCTTGGAAGCGGGAGGCTCCTACAATGAGCAGTTCTTC. Protein: CASSLEAGGSYNEQFF.

CDR3 in amino acids: CASSLSSGPPYEQYF. CDR3 bases: TGCGCCAGCAGCTTGTCGTCAGGCCCCCCCTACGAGCAGTACTTC. The chain links TRBV5-1 to TRBJ2-7; D remains ambiguous. The CDR3 has 15 residues. The V and J ends lost 1 base and 2 bases respectively, with 13 bases between them. CDR1 and CDR2 from the germline V gene are SGHRS and YFSETQ. The full variable domain, its missing parts supplied by reference TRBV5-1 and TRBJ2-7, is KAGVTQTPRYLIKTRGQQVTLSCSPISGHRSVSWYQQTPGQGLQFLFEYFSETQRNKGNFPGRFSGRQFSNSRSEMNVSTLELGDSALYLCASSLSSGPPYEQYFGPGTRLTVT.

The chain uses TRBV5-1 and TRBJ2-2; TRBD1 is a possible D gene (5 bases). V shed 6 bases and J shed 4 bases, with 13 bases lying between them. The CDR3 has 14 amino acids. The germline CDR1 and CDR2 sequences are SGHRS and YFSETQ. DNA for the CDR3: TGCGCCAGCATGAACAGGTGGGGCACCGGGGAGCTGTTTTTT. Amino acids: CASMNRWGTGELFF. The full variable domain, with the rest looked up from reference TRBV5-1 and TRBJ2-2, is KAGVTQTPRYLIKTRGQQVTLSCSPISGHRSVSWYQQTPGQGLQFLFEYFSETQRNKGNFPGRFSGRQFSNSRSEMNVSTLELGDSALYLCASMNRWGTGELFFGEGSRLTVL.

This clone occurred once. This chain connects TRBV5-4 to TRBJ2-5; weak D call: TRBD2 (5 bases). With 0 bases removed from V and 10 bases from J, the gap between germline ends came to 10 bases. CDR1 and CDR2 from the germline V gene are SGHNT and YYREEE (reference sequence). The CDR3 is 12 residues long. This chain's CDR3 is CASSLGAGDQYF. CDR3 bases: TGTGCCAGCAGCTTGGGCGCCGGGGACCAGTACTTC.

The V and J genes are TRBV19 and TRBJ2-7; 9 nucleotides line up with TRBD1. This CDR3 contains 15 residues. V shed 3 bases and J 6 bases; nucleotides not matched to a gene: 9. Germline V CDR1 and CDR2: LNHDA, SQIVND (reference sequence). CDR3 amino acids: CASSMWGTGSSEQYF. The CDR3, as DNA: TGTGCCAGTAGTATGTGGGGGACAGGGTCTAGCGAGCAGTACTTC.

CDR3 in DNA: TGCAGTGCTCGTGGTAGCGGAGCCTACAATGAGCAGTTCTTC. Amino acid sequence: CSARGSGAYNEQFF. The chain joins TRBV20-1 to TRBJ2-1; perhaps TRBD2 as D (6 bases). Germline values: CDR1 DFQATT, CDR2 SNEGSKA (reference sequence). The length of the CDR3 is 14 residues. Trimming pared 5 bases from V and 2 bases from J, leaving 13 bases between.

This chain links TRBV7-9 with TRBJ1-4, with 7 bases aligning to TRBD1. Germline V gene lookup returns CDR1 SEHNR and CDR2 FQNEAQ (reference sequence). Germline trimming cut 1 base from V and 8 bases from J; bases unmatched to any gene: 7. The CDR3 spans 15 residues. The CDR3 region has the DNA TGTGCCAGCAGCTTAGACAGGGGCAGCGGAGAAAAACTGTTTTTT. Translation gives CASSLDRGSGEKLFF.